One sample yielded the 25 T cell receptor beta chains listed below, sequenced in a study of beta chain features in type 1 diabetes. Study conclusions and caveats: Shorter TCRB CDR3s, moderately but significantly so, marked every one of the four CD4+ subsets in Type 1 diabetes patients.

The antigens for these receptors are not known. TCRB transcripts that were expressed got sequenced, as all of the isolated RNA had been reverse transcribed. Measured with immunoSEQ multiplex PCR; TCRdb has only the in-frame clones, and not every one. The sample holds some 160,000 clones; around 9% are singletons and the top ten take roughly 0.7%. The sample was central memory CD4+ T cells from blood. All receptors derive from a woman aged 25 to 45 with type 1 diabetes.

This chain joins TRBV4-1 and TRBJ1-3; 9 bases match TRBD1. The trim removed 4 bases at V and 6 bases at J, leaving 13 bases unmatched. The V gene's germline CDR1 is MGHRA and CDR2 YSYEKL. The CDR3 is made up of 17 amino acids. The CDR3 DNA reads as TGCGCCAGCAGCCGACAAACAGGGGGCGACTACCTAAACACCATATATTTT. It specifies CASSRQTGGDYLNTIYF.

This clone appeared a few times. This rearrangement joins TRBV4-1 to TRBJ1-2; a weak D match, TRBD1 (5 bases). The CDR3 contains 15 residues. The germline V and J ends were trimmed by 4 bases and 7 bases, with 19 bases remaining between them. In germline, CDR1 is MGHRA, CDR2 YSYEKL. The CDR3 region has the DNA TGCGCCAGCAGCCGAGCGGGGCCTTTAAGTGGTGGCTACACCTTC. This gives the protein CASSRAGPLSGGYTF.

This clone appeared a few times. CDR3 in amino acids: CASSSATGRNGYTF. CDR3 in DNA: TGTGCCAGCAGTTCTGCGACAGGTCGGAATGGCTACACCTTC. J is TRBJ1-2 and V is TRBV6-5, with D perhaps TRBD1 (6 bases). This CDR3 spans 14 amino acids. V gave up 4 bases and J gave up 6 bases, with 15 bases separating them. Germline-derived CDR1 and CDR2 are MNHEY and SVGAGI.

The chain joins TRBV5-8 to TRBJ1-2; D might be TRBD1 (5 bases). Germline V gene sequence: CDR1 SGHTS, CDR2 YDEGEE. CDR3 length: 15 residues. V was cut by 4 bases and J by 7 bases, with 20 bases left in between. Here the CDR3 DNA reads TGTGCCAGCAGCGATGGGTGGAGACGCGGGGGTGGCTACACCTTC. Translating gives CASSDGWRRGGGYTF.

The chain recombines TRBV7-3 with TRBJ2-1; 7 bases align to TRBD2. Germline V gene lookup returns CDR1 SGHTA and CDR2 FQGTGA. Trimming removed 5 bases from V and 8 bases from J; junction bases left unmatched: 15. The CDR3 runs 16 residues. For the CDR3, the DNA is TGTGCCAGCAGCCCCGCTGGTGGCGGGAGTAGCTATGAGCAGTTCTTC. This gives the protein CASSPAGGGSSYEQFF.

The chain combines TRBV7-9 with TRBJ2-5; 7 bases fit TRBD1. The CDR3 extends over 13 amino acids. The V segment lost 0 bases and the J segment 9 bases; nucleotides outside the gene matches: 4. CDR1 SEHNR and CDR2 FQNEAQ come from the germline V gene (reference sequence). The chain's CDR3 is CASSLATGDPQYF. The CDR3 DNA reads TGTGCCAGCAGCTTAGCCACAGGGGATCCCCAGTACTTC.

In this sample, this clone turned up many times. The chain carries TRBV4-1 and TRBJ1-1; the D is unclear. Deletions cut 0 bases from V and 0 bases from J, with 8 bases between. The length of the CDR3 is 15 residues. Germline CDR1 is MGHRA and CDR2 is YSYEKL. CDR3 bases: TGCGCCAGCAGCCAAGAGGGAGCCATGAACACTGAAGCTTTCTTT. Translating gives CASSQEGAMNTEAFF.

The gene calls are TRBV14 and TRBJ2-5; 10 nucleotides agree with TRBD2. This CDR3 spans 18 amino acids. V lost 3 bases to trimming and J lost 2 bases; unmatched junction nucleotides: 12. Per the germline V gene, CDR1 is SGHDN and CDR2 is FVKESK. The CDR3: CASSHRWGSGRTQETQYF. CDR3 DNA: TGTGCCAGCAGCCACCGTTGGGGTAGCGGGAGGACTCAAGAGACCCAGTACTTC.

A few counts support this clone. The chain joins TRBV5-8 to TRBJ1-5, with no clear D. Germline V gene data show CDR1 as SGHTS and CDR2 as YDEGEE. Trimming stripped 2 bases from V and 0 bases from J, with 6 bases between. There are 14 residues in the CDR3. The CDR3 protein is CASSLHVSNQPQHF. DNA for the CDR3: TGTGCCAGCAGCTTACACGTTAGCAATCAGCCCCAGCATTTT. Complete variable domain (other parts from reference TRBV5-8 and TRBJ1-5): EAGVTQSPTHLIKTRGQQATLRCSPISGHTSVYWYQQALGLGLQFLLWYDEGEERNRGNFPPRFSGRQFPNYSSELNVNALELEDSALYLCASSLHVSNQPQHFGDGTRLSIL.

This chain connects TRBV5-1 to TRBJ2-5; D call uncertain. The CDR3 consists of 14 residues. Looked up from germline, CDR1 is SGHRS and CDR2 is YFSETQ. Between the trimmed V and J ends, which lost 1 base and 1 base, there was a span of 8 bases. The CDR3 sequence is CASSLIPGQETQYF. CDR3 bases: TGCGCCAGCAGCTTGATTCCCGGCCAAGAGACCCAGTACTTC.

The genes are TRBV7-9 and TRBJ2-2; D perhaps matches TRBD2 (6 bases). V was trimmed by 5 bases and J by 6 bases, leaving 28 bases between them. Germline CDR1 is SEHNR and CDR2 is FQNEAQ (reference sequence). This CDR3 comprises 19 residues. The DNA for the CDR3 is TGTGCCAGCAGCCCATATCGTGGAGGGGACCCTCTCAAAGCCGGGGAGCTGTTTTTT. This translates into CASSPYRGGDPLKAGELFF.

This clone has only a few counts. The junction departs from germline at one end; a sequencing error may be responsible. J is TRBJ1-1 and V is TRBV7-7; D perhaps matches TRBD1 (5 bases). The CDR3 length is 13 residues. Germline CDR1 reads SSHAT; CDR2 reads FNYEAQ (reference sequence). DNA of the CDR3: TGTGCTAGCAGCTTACAGGAGAACACTGAAGCTTTCTTT. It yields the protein CASSLQENTEAFF.

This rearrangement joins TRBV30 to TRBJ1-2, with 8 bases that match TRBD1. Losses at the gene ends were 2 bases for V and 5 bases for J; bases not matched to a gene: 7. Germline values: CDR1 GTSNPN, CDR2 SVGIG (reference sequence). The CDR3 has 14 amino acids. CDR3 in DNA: TGTGCCTGGAGTCTGGAGAGACAGGGGTATGGCTACACCTTC. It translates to CAWSLERQGYGYTF. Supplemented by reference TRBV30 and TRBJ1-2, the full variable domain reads SQTIHQWPATLVQPVGSPLSLECTVEGTSNPNLYWYRQAAGRGLQLLFYSVGIGQISSEVPQNLSASRPQDRQFILSSKKLLLSDSGFYLCAWSLERQGYGYTFGSGTRLTVV.

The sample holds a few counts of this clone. The CDR3 bases are TGTGCCAGCGGACGGCTAGCGGGAGGAGAGACCCAGTACTTC. Translation: CASGRLAGGETQYF. The chain has TRBV7-9 and TRBJ2-5, with 11 bases fitting TRBD2. The CDR3 loop spans 14 amino acids. Trimming cost V 8 bases and J 4 bases; bases outside gene matches: 6. From germline, CDR1 is SEHNR and CDR2 FQNEAQ (reference sequence).

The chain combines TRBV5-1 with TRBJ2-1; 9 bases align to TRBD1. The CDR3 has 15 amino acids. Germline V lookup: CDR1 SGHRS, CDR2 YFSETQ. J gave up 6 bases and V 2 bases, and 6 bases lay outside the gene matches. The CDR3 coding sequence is TGCGCCAGCAGCTTTGGGGACAGGGATGGCAATGAGCAGTTCTTC. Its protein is CASSFGDRDGNEQFF.

DNA for the CDR3: TGTGCCAGCAGCATAAACTGGGACAGTGGCTATGGCTACACCTTC. Amino acid sequence: CASSINWDSGYGYTF. The rearrangement uses TRBV7-8 and TRBJ1-2, with TRBD1 matching 7 bases. The J segment lost 4 bases and the V segment lost 5 bases, leaving 10 bases of the junction unmatched. CDR1 is SGHVS and CDR2 is FQNEAQ in the germline V gene. There are 15 residues in the CDR3.

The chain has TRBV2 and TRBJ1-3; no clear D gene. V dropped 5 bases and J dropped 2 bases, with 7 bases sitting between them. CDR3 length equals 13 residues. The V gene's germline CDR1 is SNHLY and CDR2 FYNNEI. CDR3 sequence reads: CASSPETGNTIYF. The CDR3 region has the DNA TGTGCCAGCAGTCCCGAGACTGGAAACACCATATATTTT.

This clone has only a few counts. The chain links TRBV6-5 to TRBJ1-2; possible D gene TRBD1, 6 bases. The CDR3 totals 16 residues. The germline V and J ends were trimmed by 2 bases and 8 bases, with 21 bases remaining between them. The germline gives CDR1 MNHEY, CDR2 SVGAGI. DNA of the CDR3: TGTGCCAGCAGTTACCGGACACACAGGGAAGCGGAAGGCTACACCTTC. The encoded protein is CASSYRTHREAEGYTF.

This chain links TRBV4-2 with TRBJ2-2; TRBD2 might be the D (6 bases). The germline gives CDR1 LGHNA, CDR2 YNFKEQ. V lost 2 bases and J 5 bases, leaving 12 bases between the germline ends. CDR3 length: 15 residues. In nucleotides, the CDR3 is TGTGCCAGCAGCCAATGGGCTAGCGAAACCGGGGAGCTGTTTTTT. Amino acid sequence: CASSQWASETGELFF.

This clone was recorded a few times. The CDR3, as DNA: TGTGCCAGCAGCTTAGGTCTGCTAGCGGGAGGGCACGAGCAGTACTTC. Translated, it gives CASSLGLLAGGHEQYF. The gene calls are TRBV7-9 and TRBJ2-7; 12 bases line up with TRBD2. The germline CDR1 and CDR2 sequences are SEHNR and FQNEAQ (reference sequence). The junction had 6 bases not matched to a gene; V was cut back by 1 base and J by 5 bases. This CDR3 comprises 16 residues.

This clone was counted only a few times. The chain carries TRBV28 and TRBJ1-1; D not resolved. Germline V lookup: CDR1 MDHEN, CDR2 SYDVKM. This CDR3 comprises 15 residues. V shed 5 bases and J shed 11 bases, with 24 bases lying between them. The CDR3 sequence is CASSLPRGRVQEAFF. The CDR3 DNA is TGTGCCAGCAGTCTCCCTCGAGGAAGAGTCCAAGAGGCTTTCTTT.

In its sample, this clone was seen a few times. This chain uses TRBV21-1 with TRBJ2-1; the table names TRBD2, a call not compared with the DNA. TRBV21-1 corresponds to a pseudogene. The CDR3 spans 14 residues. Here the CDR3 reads CASSKGGSPNEQFF. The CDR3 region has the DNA TGTGCCAGCAGCAAAGGCGGTAGCCCCAATGAGCAGTTCTTC.

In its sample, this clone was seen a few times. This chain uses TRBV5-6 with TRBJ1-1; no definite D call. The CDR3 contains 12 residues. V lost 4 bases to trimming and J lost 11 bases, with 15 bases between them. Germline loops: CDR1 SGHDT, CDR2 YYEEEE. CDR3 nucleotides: TGTGCCAGCAGCCTCCAGTCGGGTCAGGCTTTCTTT. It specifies CASSLQSGQAFF.

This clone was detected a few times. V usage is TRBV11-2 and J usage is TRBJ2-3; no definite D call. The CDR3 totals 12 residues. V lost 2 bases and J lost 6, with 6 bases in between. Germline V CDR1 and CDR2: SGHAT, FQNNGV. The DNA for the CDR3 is TGTGCCAGCAGCTTAATCGTGGATACGCAGTATTTT. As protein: CASSLIVDTQYF.

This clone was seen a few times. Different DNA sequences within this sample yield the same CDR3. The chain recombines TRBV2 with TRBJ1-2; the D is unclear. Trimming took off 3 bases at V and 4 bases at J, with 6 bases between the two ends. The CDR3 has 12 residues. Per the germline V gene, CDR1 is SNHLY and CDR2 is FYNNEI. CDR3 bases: TGTGCCAGCAGTGATGGAGGCTATGGCTACACCTTC. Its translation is CASSDGGYGYTF.